This T cell receptor beta chain was identified in a study of CD8 T cell repertoires and HIV-1 epitope variants. The repertoire was sequenced with immunoSEQ multiplex PCR; TCRdb's copy has only in-frame clones and lacks some. The sample records 95,000 or so clones, roughly four fifths being singletons. The CDR3 is 17 amino acids. CDR1 and CDR2 (germline): SGHRS, YFSETQ. V shed 3 bases and J 6 bases; nucleotides not matched to a gene: 12. The chain has TRBV5-1 and TRBJ1-6, with TRBD1 matching over 7 bases. This TCR was sampled from a male donor with HIV. Sequenced input: uncultured baseline CD8+ T cells from peripheral blood mononuclear cells (PBMCs). The CDR3 is CASSWTGTGASNSPLHF. As DNA, the CDR3 is TGCGCCAGCAGCTGGACGGGAACAGGGGCCTCTAATTCACCCCTCCACTTT.